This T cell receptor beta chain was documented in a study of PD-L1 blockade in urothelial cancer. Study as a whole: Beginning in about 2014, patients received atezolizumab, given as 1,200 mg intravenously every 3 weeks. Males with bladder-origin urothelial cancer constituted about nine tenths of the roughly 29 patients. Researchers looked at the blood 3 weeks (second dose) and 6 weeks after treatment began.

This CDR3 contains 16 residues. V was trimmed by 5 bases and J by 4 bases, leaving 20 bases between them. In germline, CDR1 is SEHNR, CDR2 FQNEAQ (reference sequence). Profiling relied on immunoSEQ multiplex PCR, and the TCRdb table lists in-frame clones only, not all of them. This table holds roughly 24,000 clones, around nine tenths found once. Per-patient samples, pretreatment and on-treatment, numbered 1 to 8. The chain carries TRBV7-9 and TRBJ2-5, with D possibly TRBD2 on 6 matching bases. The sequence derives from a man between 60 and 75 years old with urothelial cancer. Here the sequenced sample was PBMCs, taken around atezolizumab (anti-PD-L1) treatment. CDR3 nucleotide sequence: TGTGCCAGCAGCCCCGGGGGTGGGGCCCGGGGAGAGACCCAGTACTTC. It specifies CASSPGGGARGETQYF.